This T cell receptor (beta chain) emerged from a study of graft-versus-host responses after intestinal transplantation. Study summary: Uniformly, recipients were administered anti-thymocyte globulin induction with subsequent tacrolimus and steroids for three to four years. Study findings and constraints: Patients with graft-donor T cell macrochimerism had high graft-versus-host to host-versus-graft clonal ratios in allografts. Circulating GvH clone levels at their peak were associated with HvG declines (early post-transplant). GvH clones detected in recipient marrow included some appearing first in ileum or blood.

The data were produced by immunoSEQ multiplex PCR, yet TCRdb's version contains in-frame clones alone and is incomplete. The sample has around 30,000 clones, approximately 87% seen once. This clone was counted once. Antigen specificity is unknown. Germline V gives CDR1 MNHEY, CDR2 SVGAGI. The CDR3 has 13 residues. Trimming took 2 bases from V and 6 from J, leaving 10 bases between them. This sequence originates from a human patient who received an intestinal transplant, so some T cells may come from the graft donor. The sequenced sample was PBMCs, obtained around 29 days after intestinal transplant. The chain is built from TRBV6-5 and TRBJ1-2; D unclear. The CDR3 bases are TGTGCCAGCAGTTACCATTGGCGGGATGGCTACACCTTC. Protein product: CASSYHWRDGYTF.